Listed here are 10 T cell receptor beta chains from one sample, sequenced in a study of T cell repertoires in cytomegalovirus infection. TCRdb independently ran MiXCR on the reads; one entry per CDR3 protein. This sample has about 300,000 distinct CDR3 sequences, with roughly a tenth found just once. Specimen: PBMCs. Source of these receptors: a human donor in good health (CMV status not recorded). Some clones in this sample may be carry-over from other donors' samples.

Points on this clonotype: This may be a read error: a much more frequent sequence differs by one nucleotide. The chain links TRBV28 to TRBJ1-2; 12 nucleotides agree with TRBD1. The J segment lost 4 bases and the V segment lost 5 bases, leaving 8 bases of the junction unmatched. Germline-derived CDR1 and CDR2 are MDHEN and SYDVKM. The CDR3 sequence is 16 residues long. The CDR3 is CASSPGTGGRGYGYTF. The CDR3 region has the DNA TGTGCCAGCAGTCCCGGGACAGGGGGCCGGGGCTATGGCTACACCTTC.

This clonotype came up many times. The rearrangement joins TRBV27 to TRBJ2-3; the D gene could be TRBD1 or TRBD2 (6 bases each). Trimming stripped 0 bases from V and 4 bases from J, with 14 bases between. Germline V gives CDR1 MNHEY, CDR2 SMNVEV (reference sequence). The CDR3 is made up of 16 amino acids. The chain's CDR3 is CASSLSPGASADTQYF. Written as DNA, the CDR3 is TGTGCCAGCAGTTTATCCCCGGGGGCATCTGCAGATACGCAGTATTTT.

This clonotype was counted ten times or more. This chain connects TRBV7-2 to TRBJ2-5; TRBD2 aligns across 10 bases. Germline loops: CDR1 SGHTA, CDR2 FQGNSA. This CDR3 spans 16 amino acids. V lost 2 bases, J lost 1 base, and 4 bases stayed unmatched. The CDR3 nucleotides are TGTGCCAGCAGCTTACAAGCGGGGGGGATCCAAGAGACCCAGTACTTC. This gives the protein CASSLQAGGIQETQYF. Full variable domain (outside the CDR3, taken from reference TRBV7-2 and TRBJ2-5): GAGVSQSPSNKVTEKGKDVELRCDPISGHTALYWYRQSLGQGLEFLIYFQGNSAPDKSGLPSDRFSAERTGGSVSTLTIQRTQQEDSAVYLCASSLQAGGIQETQYFGPGTRLLVL.

This clonotype was seen ten or more times. The rearrangement links TRBV5-4 to TRBJ2-2, with TRBD1 identical over 8 bases. V shed 4 bases and J 3 bases; nucleotides not matched to a gene: 8. Germline V gives CDR1 SGHNT, CDR2 YYREEE (reference sequence). CDR3 size: 16 residues. In DNA, the CDR3 is TGTGCCAGCAGCGACGCCCGGACAGGGTACACCGGGGAGCTGTTTTTT. It specifies CASSDARTGYTGELFF.

This clonotype was detected a few times. The chain carries TRBV15 and TRBJ2-7; D possibly corresponds to TRBD2 (6 bases). The CDR3 is 13 residues long. Germline V gene lookup returns CDR1 LNHNV and CDR2 YYDKDF (reference sequence). The V end was cut by 3 bases, the J end by 9 bases, with 15 bases between. The CDR3 loop reads CATSSGGASGQYV. The CDR3 DNA reads TGTGCCACCAGCAGCGGCGGGGCTTCAGGGCAGTACGTC.

This clonotype was detected many times. V and J are TRBV12-3 or TRBV12-4 and TRBJ1-2, with 7 bases aligning to TRBD1. The CDR3 is 14 amino acids. The junction had 8 bases not matched to a gene; V was cut back by 3 bases and J by 7 bases. The chain's CDR3 is CASSFKRGLGGYTF. The CDR3 DNA reads as TGTGCCAGCAGTTTTAAAAGGGGGCTCGGTGGCTACACCTTC.

This clonotype was seen ten or more times. The rearrangement links TRBV20-1 to TRBJ2-7; D unresolved. V was shortened by 3 bases and J by 6 bases, with 15 bases between the two germline ends. This CDR3 is built from 13 residues. The germline gives CDR1 DFQATT, CDR2 SNEGSKA (reference sequence). The CDR3 here is CSASPTVWSEQYV. The CDR3 DNA is TGCAGTGCTAGCCCCACAGTGTGGTCCGAGCAGTACGTC.

This clonotype was seen ten or more times. V gene TRBV29-1 combines with J gene TRBJ2-7; D is unclear. Germline assignment: CDR1 SQVTM and CDR2 ANQGSEA. V was pared by 0 bases and J by 1 base, with 16 bases between. CDR3 length equals 16 residues. The CDR3 region has the DNA TGCAGCGTTGAAGATCCGGTCAGATCGGGTTCCTACGAGCAGTACTTC. The encoded protein is CSVEDPVRSGSYEQYF.

This clonotype has at least ten counts. The DNA for the CDR3 is TGTGCCAGCACTAACAGGAATGAGCAGTTCTTC. As protein: CASTNRNEQFF. This chain joins TRBV27 and TRBJ2-1; D is perhaps TRBD1 (5 bases). The CDR3 spans 11 residues. V was trimmed by 7 bases and J by 7 bases, leaving 8 bases between them. Germline lookup yields CDR1 MNHEY and CDR2 SMNVEV (reference sequence).

Comment on this clonotype: Sequence at one end of the junction differs from germline and may be a read error. The chain combines TRBV5-1 with TRBJ1-1; unclear D gene. From germline, CDR1 is SGHRS and CDR2 YFSETQ. The CDR3 has 13 residues. This chain's CDR3 is CASSRLLNTEASF. Here the CDR3 DNA reads TGCGCCAGCAGTCGATTACTGAACACTGAAGCTTCCTTT.